This T cell receptor (beta chain) was obtained from a study of T cell changes during pregnancy in multiple sclerosis (dated by TCRdb to about 2019). Notes on the research overall: The study examined how the T cell repertoire changed over the course of pregnancy in women with multiple sclerosis.

CDR1 and CDR2 were assigned from the germline V gene (reference sequence) as MNHNY and SVGAGI. From the cysteine through the phenylalanine, the CDR3 covers 16 amino acids. Only the CDR3 DNA is retained, 48 bases long and in frame from the first base. V is trimmed back by 2 bases and J by 10 bases, and the junction contains 11 bases that no gene match accounts for. The receptor library was made with the immunoSEQ multiplex PCR assay. Entries here come from immuneACCESS through TCRdb and include only in-frame sequences with V and J called. Some clones fail to appear in such tables; in the studies checked, an unresolved V gene covers under half of the shortfall, and the cause of the remainder is unknown. For this sample there are more than 65,000 clones; approximately 90% appear just once. Together, the top ten hold around 2.3% of the sample. To note about this clone: Its antigen has not been determined. No base quality information exists; no much larger clone differs at one position.

The sequences come from peripheral blood, collected in the first trimester of pregnancy. The source of this sequence is a female donor with multiple sclerosis, enrolled in a pregnancy study. The V gene is TRBV6-6 and the J gene is TRBJ1-6; 7 bases in the middle match TRBD1. The DNA sequence is as follows: TGTGCCAGCAGTTACACAACGACAGGGACACGATCACCCCTCCACTTT. Its coded protein is CASSYTTTGTRSPLHF.